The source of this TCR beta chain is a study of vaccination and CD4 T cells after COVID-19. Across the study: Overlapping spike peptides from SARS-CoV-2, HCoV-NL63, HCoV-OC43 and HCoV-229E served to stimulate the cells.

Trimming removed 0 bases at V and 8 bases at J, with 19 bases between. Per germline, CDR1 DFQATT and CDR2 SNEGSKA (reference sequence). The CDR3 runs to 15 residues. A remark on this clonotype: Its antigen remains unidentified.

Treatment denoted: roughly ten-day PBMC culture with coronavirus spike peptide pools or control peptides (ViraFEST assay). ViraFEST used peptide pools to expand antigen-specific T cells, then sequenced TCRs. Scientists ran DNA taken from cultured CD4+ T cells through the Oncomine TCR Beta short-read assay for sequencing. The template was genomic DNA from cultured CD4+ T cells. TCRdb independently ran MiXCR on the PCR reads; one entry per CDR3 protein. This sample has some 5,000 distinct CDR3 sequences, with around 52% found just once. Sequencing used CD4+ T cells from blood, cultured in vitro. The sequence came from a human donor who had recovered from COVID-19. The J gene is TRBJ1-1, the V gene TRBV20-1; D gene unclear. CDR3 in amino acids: CSARDRSVREDEAFF. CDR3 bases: TGCAGTGCTAGAGATCGTAGTGTGAGGGAAGACGAAGCTTTCTTT.